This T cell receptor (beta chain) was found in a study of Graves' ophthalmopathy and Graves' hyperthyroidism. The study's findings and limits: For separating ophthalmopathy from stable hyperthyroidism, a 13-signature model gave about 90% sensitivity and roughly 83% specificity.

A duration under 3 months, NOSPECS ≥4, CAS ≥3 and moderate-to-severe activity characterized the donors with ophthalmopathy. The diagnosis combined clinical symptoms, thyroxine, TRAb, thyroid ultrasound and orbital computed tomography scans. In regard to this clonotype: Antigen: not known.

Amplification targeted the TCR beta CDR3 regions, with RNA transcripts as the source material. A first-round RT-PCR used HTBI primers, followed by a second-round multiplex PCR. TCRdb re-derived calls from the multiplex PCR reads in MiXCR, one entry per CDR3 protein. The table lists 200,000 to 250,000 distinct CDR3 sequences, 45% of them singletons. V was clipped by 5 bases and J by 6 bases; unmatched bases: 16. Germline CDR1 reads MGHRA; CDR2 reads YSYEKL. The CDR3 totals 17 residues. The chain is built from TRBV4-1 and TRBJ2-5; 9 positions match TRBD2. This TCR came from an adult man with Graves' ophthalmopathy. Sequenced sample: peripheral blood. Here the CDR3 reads CASSEGRLAGQGKTQYF. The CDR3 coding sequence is TGCGCCAGCAGCGAAGGACGTCTAGCGGGGCAGGGTAAGACCCAGTACTTC.